These T cell receptor beta chains were read from a single sample in a study of blood T cell repertoires in COVID-19. Measured with immunoSEQ multiplex PCR; TCRdb has only the in-frame clones, and not every one. The sample has about 140,000 clones, about three quarters seen once. Sequencing input: peripheral blood. These receptors were obtained from a man aged 50 or older with acute or convalescent COVID-19. CDR3s include the opening cysteine and the closing phenylalanine or tryptophan. Each record gives: D gene, clone size, V gene, J gene, CDR3 protein, CDR3 DNA. A D gene is named only where the DNA matches it firmly. Clone size, where shown, is once, few, many, or a class for clones that have expanded.

d_gene: TRBD2
abundance: NA
v_gene: TRBV5-4
j_gene: TRBJ2-3
CDR3aa: CASSSTQRGGTDTQYF
CDR3nt: TGTGCCAGCAGCTCGACGCAGCGGGGGGGCACAGATACGCAGTATTTT

d_gene: TRBD1
abundance: once
v_gene: TRBV18
j_gene: TRBJ1-5
CDR3aa: CASSLDREYQPQHF
CDR3nt: TGTGCCAGCTCTCTTGACAGGGAGTATCAGCCCCAGCATTTT

d_gene: NA
abundance: NA
v_gene: TRBV29-1
j_gene: TRBJ1-1
CDR3aa: CSAWGGGRNTEAFF
CDR3nt: TGCAGCGCTTGGGGTGGTGGGAGGAACACTGAAGCTTTCTTT

d_gene: TRBD1
abundance: NA
v_gene: TRBV7-2
j_gene: TRBJ2-4
CDR3aa: CASSLAPGQGISGYF
CDR3nt: TGTGCCAGCAGCTTGGCTCCGGGACAGGGGATTTCGGGATACTTC

d_gene: TRBD2
abundance: NA
v_gene: TRBV4-1
j_gene: TRBJ2-3
CDR3aa: CASSLSSGGATDTQYF
CDR3nt: TGCGCCAGCAGCCTTTCCAGCGGGGGGGCCACAGATACGCAGTATTTT

d_gene: NA
abundance: NA
v_gene: TRBV5-1
j_gene: TRBJ2-2
CDR3aa: CASSLVPDLGGELFF
CDR3nt: TGCGCCAGCAGCTTGGTCCCGGACTTAGGCGGGGAGCTGTTTTTT

d_gene: TRBD1
abundance: NA
v_gene: TRBV5-1
j_gene: TRBJ1-6
CDR3aa: CASSLDPGGSSPLHF
CDR3nt: TGCGCCAGCAGCTTGGATCCAGGGGGGAGTTCACCCCTCCACTTT

d_gene: TRBD1
abundance: NA
v_gene: TRBV4-1
j_gene: TRBJ1-4
CDR3aa: CASSPEGQGQREKLFF
CDR3nt: TGCGCCAGCAGCCCCGAGGGACAGGGTCAACGAGAAAAACTGTTTTTT

d_gene: NA
abundance: NA
v_gene: TRBV15
j_gene: TRBJ1-3
CDR3aa: CATSRAGGAGNTIYF
CDR3nt: TGTGCCACCAGCAGGGCCGGAGGTGCTGGAAACACCATATATTTT

d_gene: TRBD2
abundance: NA
v_gene: TRBV28
j_gene: TRBJ2-1
CDR3aa: CASSPQLAGGNEQFF
CDR3nt: TGTGCCAGCAGCCCCCAACTAGCGGGGGGTAATGAGCAGTTCTTC

d_gene: TRBD2
abundance: NA
v_gene: TRBV15
j_gene: TRBJ2-7
CDR3aa: CATSRGGLAGMSSYEQYF
CDR3nt: TGTGCCACCAGCAGAGGGGGACTAGCGGGGATGAGCTCCTACGAGCAGTACTTC

d_gene: NA
abundance: NA
v_gene: TRBV12-5
j_gene: TRBJ1-2
CDR3aa: CASGLVVGRTPFANYGYTF
CDR3nt: TGTGCTAGTGGTTTGGTAGTCGGACGGACACCGTTTGCTAACTATGGCTACACCTTC

d_gene: NA
abundance: NA
v_gene: TRBV13
j_gene: TRBJ2-7
CDR3aa: CASSLEGGVPYEQYF
CDR3nt: TGTGCCAGCAGCTTAGAGGGAGGTGTACCCTACGAGCAGTACTTC

d_gene: NA
abundance: NA
v_gene: TRBV5-6
j_gene: TRBJ1-5
CDR3aa: CASSFQGLNQPQHF
CDR3nt: TGTGCCAGCAGCTTTCAGGGGCTCAATCAGCCCCAGCATTTT

d_gene: NA
abundance: NA
v_gene: TRBV4-2
j_gene: TRBJ1-1
CDR3aa: CASSPRQGRDTEAFF
CDR3nt: TGTGCCAGCAGCCCGAGGCAGGGGCGGGACACTGAAGCTTTCTTT

d_gene: NA
abundance: NA
v_gene: TRBV7-2
j_gene: TRBJ2-2
CDR3aa: CASSRKGGGTGELFF
CDR3nt: TGTGCCAGCAGCCGGAAGGGGGGAGGGACCGGGGAGCTGTTTTTT

d_gene: TRBD1
abundance: once
v_gene: TRBV6-5
j_gene: TRBJ1-1
CDR3aa: CASNRTGLGTEAFF
CDR3nt: TGTGCCAGCAATAGGACAGGGCTAGGCACTGAAGCTTTCTTT

d_gene: TRBD1
abundance: NA
v_gene: TRBV19
j_gene: TRBJ1-2
CDR3aa: CASSIETGDHYGYTF
CDR3nt: TGTGCCAGTAGTATAGAGACAGGGGACCACTATGGCTACACCTTC

d_gene: NA
abundance: NA
v_gene: TRBV11-2
j_gene: TRBJ1-2
CDR3aa: CASSSSYGYTF
CDR3nt: TGTGCCAGCAGCTCCAGCTATGGCTACACCTTC

d_gene: TRBD1
abundance: NA
v_gene: TRBV10-2
j_gene: TRBJ1-6
CDR3aa: CASSDNTGGPLHF
CDR3nt: TGCGCCAGCAGTGATAACACAGGGGGCCCCCTCCACTTT

d_gene: NA
abundance: NA
v_gene: TRBV18
j_gene: TRBJ1-2
CDR3aa: CASSLGTSTNYGYTF
CDR3nt: TGTGCCAGCTCACTCGGGACATCGACTAACTATGGCTACACCTTC

d_gene: NA
abundance: NA
v_gene: TRBV27
j_gene: TRBJ2-5
CDR3aa: CASSLARGETQYF
CDR3nt: TGTGCCAGCAGTTTGGCCAGGGGAGAGACCCAGTACTTC

d_gene: NA
abundance: NA
v_gene: TRBV5-4
j_gene: TRBJ1-5
CDR3aa: CASSLRPGSNQPQHF
CDR3nt: TGTGCCAGCAGCTTGAGACCAGGGAGCAATCAGCCCCAGCATTTT

d_gene: TRBD1
abundance: NA
v_gene: TRBV5-1
j_gene: TRBJ1-6
CDR3aa: CASSNSGQGNSPLHF
CDR3nt: TGCGCCAGCAGCAATTCGGGACAGGGCAATTCACCCCTCCACTTT

d_gene: TRBD1
abundance: NA
v_gene: TRBV29-1
j_gene: TRBJ1-2
CDR3aa: CSVDDPQGEGYGYTF
CDR3nt: TGCAGCGTTGACGACCCCCAGGGGGAAGGGTATGGCTACACCTTC

d_gene: NA
abundance: NA
v_gene: TRBV6-5
j_gene: TRBJ2-3
CDR3aa: CASSSTSSGDTQYF
CDR3nt: TGTGCCAGCAGTTCAACTAGCTCAGGAGATACGCAGTATTTT

d_gene: NA
abundance: NA
v_gene: TRBV3-1/TRBV3-2
j_gene: TRBJ2-2
CDR3aa: CASSLRGVGELFF
CDR3nt: TGTGCCAGCAGCCTCAGGGGGGTCGGGGAGCTGTTTTTT

d_gene: TRBD2
abundance: NA
v_gene: TRBV5-1
j_gene: TRBJ2-2
CDR3aa: CASSLTSAGTGELFF
CDR3nt: TGCGCCAGCAGCTTGACTAGCGCGGGCACCGGGGAGCTGTTTTTT

d_gene: NA
abundance: NA
v_gene: TRBV18
j_gene: TRBJ1-2
CDR3aa: CASSPRREANYGYTF
CDR3nt: TGTGCCAGCTCACCCCGACGGGAAGCTAACTATGGCTACACCTTC

d_gene: NA
abundance: few
v_gene: TRBV11-3
j_gene: TRBJ2-2
CDR3aa: CASSSVTGELFF
CDR3nt: TGTGCCAGCAGCTCCGTCACCGGGGAGCTGTTTTTT

d_gene: TRBD1
abundance: NA
v_gene: TRBV2
j_gene: TRBJ1-2
CDR3aa: CASSGQDYGYTF
CDR3nt: TGTGCCAGCAGCGGACAGGACTATGGCTACACCTTC

d_gene: TRBD1
abundance: NA
v_gene: TRBV7-9
j_gene: TRBJ1-6
CDR3aa: CASSPPGQGNSPLHF
CDR3nt: TGTGCCAGCAGCCCCCCGGGACAGGGCAATTCACCCCTCCACTTT

d_gene: TRBD1
abundance: NA
v_gene: TRBV7-9
j_gene: TRBJ1-4
CDR3aa: CASSATGGGEKLFF
CDR3nt: TGTGCCAGCAGCGCGACAGGGGGTGGCGAAAAACTGTTTTTT

d_gene: TRBD1
abundance: NA
v_gene: TRBV24-1
j_gene: TRBJ2-2
CDR3aa: CATSDSRTGGNTGELFF
CDR3nt: TGTGCCACCAGTGATTCCCGGACAGGGGGGAACACCGGGGAGCTGTTTTTT

d_gene: NA
abundance: NA
v_gene: TRBV29-1
j_gene: TRBJ2-2
CDR3aa: CSGGRNTGELFF
CDR3nt: TGCAGCGGGGGCCGGAACACCGGGGAGCTGTTTTTT

d_gene: TRBD2
abundance: NA
v_gene: TRBV20-1
j_gene: TRBJ2-7
CDR3aa: CSASRGGYEQYF
CDR3nt: TGCAGTGCTAGTCGCGGGGGGTACGAGCAGTACTTC

d_gene: NA
abundance: NA
v_gene: TRBV2
j_gene: TRBJ1-6
CDR3aa: CASSERQAQSPLHF
CDR3nt: TGTGCCAGCAGTGAAAGACAGGCTCAAAGTCCCCTCCACTTT

d_gene: NA
abundance: NA
v_gene: TRBV29-1
j_gene: TRBJ1-5
CDR3aa: CSVGGLDNQPQHF
CDR3nt: TGCAGCGTTGGGGGACTGGACAATCAGCCCCAGCATTTT

d_gene: TRBD2
abundance: NA
v_gene: TRBV10-1
j_gene: TRBJ2-3
CDR3aa: CASSDIGGGGLADTQYF
CDR3nt: TGCGCCAGCAGTGATATCGGCGGGGGGGGACTAGCAGATACGCAGTATTTT

d_gene: NA
abundance: NA
v_gene: TRBV15
j_gene: TRBJ2-7
CDR3aa: CATSRDRVLSSYEQYF
CDR3nt: TGTGCCACCAGCAGAGATCGGGTCCTCTCCTCCTACGAGCAGTACTTC

d_gene: NA
abundance: NA
v_gene: TRBV28
j_gene: TRBJ1-5
CDR3aa: CASSLGQGNQPQHF
CDR3nt: TGTGCCAGCAGTTTAGGTCAGGGCAATCAGCCCCAGCATTTT

d_gene: TRBD2
abundance: NA
v_gene: TRBV9
j_gene: TRBJ2-1
CDR3aa: CASSVGTSDRGEQFF
CDR3nt: TGTGCCAGCAGCGTAGGTACTAGCGATAGGGGTGAGCAGTTCTTC

d_gene: NA
abundance: NA
v_gene: TRBV4-2
j_gene: TRBJ2-7
CDR3aa: CASSQDGGVSYEQYF
CDR3nt: TGTGCCAGCAGCCAAGACGGGGGAGTTTCCTACGAGCAGTACTTC

d_gene: NA
abundance: NA
v_gene: TRBV19
j_gene: TRBJ1-1
CDR3aa: CASSIAHMNTEAFF
CDR3nt: TGTGCCAGTAGTATCGCACATATGAACACTGAAGCTTTCTTT

d_gene: TRBD1
abundance: NA
v_gene: TRBV6-5
j_gene: TRBJ1-1
CDR3aa: CASRPDRLNTEAFF
CDR3nt: TGTGCCAGCAGGCCGGACAGGCTGAACACTGAAGCTTTCTTT

d_gene: NA
abundance: NA
v_gene: TRBV7-2
j_gene: TRBJ1-1
CDR3aa: CASSDSTSFAFF
CDR3nt: TGTGCCAGCAGTGATTCGACAAGCTTCGCTTTCTTT

d_gene: NA
abundance: NA
v_gene: TRBV27
j_gene: TRBJ1-4
CDR3aa: CASSLFPPGLNEKLFF
CDR3nt: TGTGCCAGCAGTTTATTCCCCCCAGGGTTGAATGAAAAACTGTTTTTT